The 27 T cell receptor beta chains in this list originate from one sample, sequenced in a study of cytomegalovirus exposure and HLA in healthy donors (TCRdb year 2017). The library was built by means of the immunoSEQ multiplex PCR assay. The multiplex PCR relied on a mix of 60 forward primers for TCR Vbeta segments and 13 reverse primers for TCR Jbeta segments. What TCRdb holds here is the immuneACCESS table cut down to in-frame rearrangements. Part of the clones is not present; checked against another copy, under half of the missing clones reflect an unresolved V gene, and the others are unexplained. The sample contains roughly 150,000 clones, around 72% of them found a single time. Approximately 2% of the sample is held by the ten biggest clonotypes. Sequencing input: PBMCs. The receptors here all came from a man in his forties or fifties in good health and CMV-seronegative.

The chain combines TRBV9 with TRBJ2-2, with TRBD2 matching 12 bases. The V gene end was trimmed by 6 bases and the J gene end by 7 bases; junction bases not matched to a gene: 7. The CDR3 runs to 15 residues. The germline gives CDR1 SGDLS, CDR2 YYNGEE. Written as DNA, the CDR3 is TGTGCCAGCACTCGGACTAGCGGGAAGAACGGGGAGCTGTTTTTT. Protein: CASTRTSGKNGELFF.

The chain carries TRBV11-2 and TRBJ2-5, with 9 bases lining up with TRBD1. CDR1 and CDR2 from the germline V gene are SGHAT and FQNNGV. The CDR3 covers 18 residues. The J segment lost 4 bases and the V segment lost 5 bases, leaving 17 bases of the junction unmatched. In DNA, the CDR3 is TGTGCCAGCAGCCTCTGGGGGGACCGGGACAGGGTGGGAGAGACCCAGTACTTC. It is translated as CASSLWGDRDRVGETQYF. Supplemented by reference TRBV11-2 and TRBJ2-5, the full variable domain reads EAGVAQSPRYKIIEKRQSVAFWCNPISGHATLYWYQQILGQGPKLLIQFQNNGVVDDSQLPKDRFSAERLKGVDSTLKIQPAKLEDSAVYLCASSLWGDRDRVGETQYFGPGTRLLVL.

The chain recombines TRBV7-9 with TRBJ1-2, with D uncertain. Germline CDR1 is SEHNR and CDR2 is FQNEAQ (reference sequence). The CDR3 consists of 14 residues. Trimming removed 8 bases at V and 8 bases at J, with 21 bases between. The CDR3 region is CASARVLEVNGYTF. CDR3 sequence (DNA): TGTGCCAGCGCGAGGGTCTTGGAGGTTAACGGCTACACCTTC.

The chain has TRBV6-1 and TRBJ2-5; 9 positions match TRBD2. The CDR3 contains 18 residues. In germline, CDR1 is MNHNS, CDR2 SASEGT. Trimming removed 2 bases from V and 2 bases from J; junction bases left unmatched: 12. The chain's CDR3 is CASSEIFGSGRKQETQYF. The CDR3 DNA is TGTGCCAGCAGTGAAATATTCGGTAGCGGGAGAAAGCAAGAGACCCAGTACTTC.

Here the CDR3 DNA reads TGTGCCAGCAGCTTGGGACAGGGTGTCCAAGAGACCCAGTACTTC. This gives the protein CASSLGQGVQETQYF. This rearrangement joins TRBV7-3 to TRBJ2-5; 9 positions agree with TRBD1. This CDR3 is 15 amino acids long. The V and J ends lost 3 bases and 1 base, in that order; junction bases with no gene match: 3. CDR1 is SGHTA, CDR2 FQGTGA, per germline. The full variable domain, with the rest looked up from reference TRBV7-3 and TRBJ2-5, is GAGVSQTPSNKVTEKGKYVELRCDPISGHTALYWYRQSLGQGPEFLIYFQGTGAADDSGLPNDRFFAVRPEGSVSTLKIQRTERGDSAVYLCASSLGQGVQETQYFGPGTRLLVL.

The rearrangement joins TRBV5-4 to TRBJ2-1, with D unclear. There are 12 residues in the CDR3. Trimming removed 0 bases from V and 10 bases from J, with 8 bases in between. Germline V gene lookup returns CDR1 SGHNT and CDR2 YYREEE (reference sequence). CDR3 sequence: CASSLGTIEQFF. The CDR3 coding sequence is TGTGCCAGCAGCTTGGGTACTATCGAGCAGTTCTTC.

V usage is TRBV9 and J usage is TRBJ2-3, with TRBD1 identical over 9 bases. The V gene's germline CDR1 is SGDLS and CDR2 YYNGEE. The V gene end was trimmed by 3 bases and the J gene end by 7 bases; junction bases not matched to a gene: 12. The CDR3 spans 16 residues. The CDR3 spells CASSAQQGAFVNTQYF. The DNA of the CDR3 is TGTGCCAGCAGCGCTCAACAGGGGGCGTTTGTAAATACGCAGTATTTT.

The chain links TRBV6-5 to TRBJ2-1; D might be TRBD2 (5 bases). The CDR3 is 16 residues long. Germline CDR1 MNHEY, CDR2 SVGAGI. With 0 bases removed from V and 2 bases from J, the gap between germline ends came to 11 bases. The CDR3 DNA is TGTGCCAGCAGTTACTCGAAAGGACTCCCCTACAATGAGCAGTTCTTC. It translates to CASSYSKGLPYNEQFF.

The table lists this clone with a count of one. V gene TRBV6-6 combines with J gene TRBJ1-1; 9 bases agree with TRBD1. Germline CDR1 and CDR2: MNHNY and SVGAGI (reference sequence). J gave up 3 bases and V 0 bases, and 2 bases lay outside the gene matches. This CDR3 has 15 amino acids. Here the CDR3 reads CASSYSTGGDTEAFF. CDR3 DNA: TGTGCCAGCAGTTACTCTACAGGGGGCGACACTGAAGCTTTCTTT.

The rearrangement joins TRBV18 to TRBJ1-1, with D uncertain. The CDR3 has 13 amino acids. Germline CDR1 and CDR2: KGHSH and LQKENI. Trimming left V 5 bases short and J 6 bases short, with 13 bases between. In DNA, the CDR3 is TGTGCCAGCTCAAAAGACGGGATATCTGAAGCTTTCTTT. It is translated as CASSKDGISEAFF. The whole variable domain, remainder taken from reference TRBV18 and TRBJ1-1, is NAGVMQNPRHLVRRRGQEARLRCSPMKGHSHVYWYRQLPEEGLKFMVYLQKENIIDESGMPKERFSAEFPKEGPSILRIQQVVRGDSAAYFCASSKDGISEAFFGQGTRLTVV.

The rearrangement joins TRBV30 to TRBJ1-4; a possible D gene is TRBD1 (6 bases). V lost 3 bases to trimming and J lost 7 bases, with 15 bases between them. The CDR3 is 14 residues long. In germline, CDR1 is GTSNPN, CDR2 SVGIG (reference sequence). The CDR3 DNA reads as TGTGCCTGGAGGGGGGCAGGGGTTCGTGAAAAACTGTTTTTT. It is translated as CAWRGAGVREKLFF.

CDR3 protein: CASSFGRINEQYF. As DNA, the CDR3 is TGTGCCAGCAGCTTCGGGAGGATAAACGAGCAGTACTTC. This chain connects TRBV5-6 to TRBJ2-7, with 7 nucleotides matching TRBD2. V trimming: 2 bases; J trimming: 5 bases; junction bases outside the gene matches: 4. Germline-derived CDR1 and CDR2 are SGHDT and YYEEEE. The CDR3 is made up of 13 amino acids.

V usage is TRBV10-2 and J usage is TRBJ1-1; unclear D gene. The germline CDR1 and CDR2 sequences are WSHSY and SAAADI. With 8 bases removed from V and 1 base from J, the gap between germline ends came to 14 bases. The CDR3 covers 14 residues. The CDR3 sequence: CASGPDRGNTEAFF. DNA of the CDR3: TGCGCCAGCGGACCCGATCGGGGGAACACTGAAGCTTTCTTT.

The chain joins TRBV7-9 to TRBJ1-4, with unresolved D. Germline V CDR1 and CDR2: SEHNR, FQNEAQ (reference sequence). The CDR3 contains 13 residues. With 6 bases removed from V and 8 bases from J, the gap between germline ends came to 13 bases. CDR3 protein: CASSPTAGEKLFF. DNA of the CDR3: TGTGCCAGCAGTCCTACGGCGGGGGAAAAACTGTTTTTT.

V is TRBV6-4 and J is TRBJ1-6; D uncertain. V lost 3 bases, J lost 10 bases, and 13 bases lay in between. CDR1 is MRHNA, CDR2 SNTAGT, per germline. CDR3 length: 14 amino acids. The CDR3 coding sequence is TGTGCCAGCAGTGAAGAGGGAGAGGGCTCACCCCTCCACTTT. Translated: CASSEEGEGSPLHF.

The chain combines TRBV2 with TRBJ2-7, with 11 positions matching TRBD2. V was pared by 8 bases and J by 5 bases, with 11 bases of the junction left unmatched. The V gene's germline CDR1 is SNHLY and CDR2 FYNNEI. This CDR3 has 15 amino acids. The CDR3 sequence is CASWGGLAGTNEQYF. CDR3 nucleotide sequence: TGTGCCAGCTGGGGTGGACTAGCGGGCACGAACGAGCAGTACTTC. The whole variable domain, filled in from reference TRBV2 and TRBJ2-7, reads EPEVTQTPSHQVTQMGQEVILRCVPISNHLYFYWYRQILGQKVEFLVSFYNNEISEKSEIFDDQFSVERPDGSNFTLKIRSTKLEDSAMYFCASWGGLAGTNEQYFGPGTRLTVT.

The chain couples TRBV6-5 to TRBJ1-1; tentatively, D is TRBD1 (5 bases). With 3 bases removed from V and 5 bases from J, the gap between germline ends came to 10 bases. Germline CDR1 and CDR2: MNHEY and SVGAGI. The CDR3 loop spans 13 amino acids. CDR3 protein: CASSYGARTEAFF. Written as DNA, the CDR3 is TGTGCCAGCAGTTATGGGGCTAGGACTGAAGCTTTCTTT.

CDR3 coding DNA: TGTGCCAGCAGTGAAGAGGGACATTTATACGAGCAGTACTTC. Translated, it gives CASSEEGHLYEQYF. The rearrangement joins TRBV2 to TRBJ2-7, with D tentatively TRBD1 (6 bases). The germline V and J ends were trimmed by 1 base and 4 bases, with 11 bases remaining between them. Germline assignment: CDR1 SNHLY and CDR2 FYNNEI. The CDR3 length is 14 residues.

This clone has only one observation. The gene calls are TRBV9 and TRBJ1-6; D perhaps matches TRBD1 (6 bases). This CDR3 is built from 14 residues. With 2 bases removed from V and 4 bases from J, the gap between germline ends came to 7 bases. CDR1 SGDLS and CDR2 YYNGEE come from the germline V gene. The chain's CDR3 is CASSVDRYNSPLHF. The CDR3 DNA reads as TGTGCCAGCAGCGTGGACAGATATAATTCACCCCTCCACTTT.

This clone was found once. V gene TRBV6-1 combines with J gene TRBJ2-7; no clear D gene. Germline V gene data show CDR1 as MNHNS and CDR2 as SASEGT. The CDR3 contains 13 residues. Trimming took off 5 bases at V and 2 bases at J, with 10 bases between the two ends. CDR3 nucleotide sequence: TGTGCCAGCAGTCAGATGATGCCCTACGAGCAGTACTTC. Translation gives CASSQMMPYEQYF.

This sequence joins TRBV6-6 and TRBJ1-2; 7 bases line up with TRBD1. With V trimmed by 5 bases and J by 6 bases, 9 bases remained unmatched. From germline, CDR1 is MNHNY and CDR2 SVGAGI (reference sequence). The CDR3 extends over 14 amino acids. The CDR3 reads CASSVQGEVDGYTF. As DNA, the CDR3 is TGTGCCAGCAGTGTTCAGGGGGAAGTCGATGGCTACACCTTC.

The J gene is TRBJ2-7, the V gene TRBV5-4, with a tentative D call TRBD2 (7 bases). V shed 4 bases and J shed 2 bases, with 13 bases lying between them. Germline V gene lookup returns CDR1 SGHNT and CDR2 YYREEE (reference sequence). CDR3 length equals 14 residues. The chain's CDR3 is CASSRGGKPYEQYF. CDR3 DNA sequence: TGTGCCAGCAGCAGGGGGGGGAAACCCTACGAGCAGTACTTC.

The rearrangement links TRBV5-4 to TRBJ2-4; D possibly corresponds to TRBD1 (6 bases). Between the trimmed V and J ends, which lost 0 bases and 7 bases, there was a span of 8 bases. The germline V gene has CDR1 SGHNT and CDR2 YYREEE (reference sequence). The CDR3 has 13 residues. In DNA form, the CDR3 reads TGTGCCAGCAGCTTGGGGCAGGGGAACATTCAGTACTTC. Encoded protein: CASSLGQGNIQYF.

This clone occurred once. This rearrangement joins TRBV30 to TRBJ2-3, with 12 nucleotides matching TRBD2. Germline assignment: CDR1 GTSNPN and CDR2 SVGIG (reference sequence). The V gene end was trimmed by 0 bases and the J gene end by 4 bases; junction bases not matched to a gene: 5. This CDR3 is built from 16 residues. This CDR3 is CAWSVGLAGGSDTQYF. The CDR3 DNA reads TGTGCCTGGAGTGTAGGGCTAGCGGGAGGGTCAGATACGCAGTATTTT. Full variable domain (remainder filled in from reference TRBV30 and TRBJ2-3): SQTIHQWPATLVQPVGSPLSLECTVEGTSNPNLYWYRQAAGRGLQLLFYSVGIGQISSEVPQNLSASRPQDRQFILSSKKLLLSDSGFYLCAWSVGLAGGSDTQYFGPGTRLTVL.

V and J are TRBV6-5 and TRBJ2-2; 7 bases fit TRBD1. CDR1 and CDR2 from the germline V gene are MNHEY and SVGAGI. The CDR3 extends over 13 amino acids. Trimming took 7 bases from V and 5 from J; bases not matched to a gene: 4. Here the CDR3 DNA reads TGTGCCAGCACCGAACAGGGGACCGGGGAGCTGTTTTTT. Its translation is CASTEQGTGELFF.

V and J are TRBV18 and TRBJ1-4; the D gene is possibly TRBD1 (5 bases). Per the germline V gene, CDR1 is KGHSH and CDR2 is LQKENI. The CDR3 spans 14 residues. The V end was cut by 1 base, the J end by 6 bases, with 9 bases between. CDR3 sequence: CASSPQGNDEKLFF. In DNA, the CDR3 is TGTGCCAGCTCACCACAGGGGAACGATGAAAAACTGTTTTTT.

The V and J genes are TRBV5-1 and TRBJ1-1; D possibly corresponds to TRBD1 (6 bases). V was trimmed by 3 bases and J by 0 bases, leaving 12 bases between them. The germline V gene encodes CDR1 SGHRS and CDR2 YFSETQ. The CDR3 consists of 15 residues. The DNA of the CDR3 is TGCGCCAGCAGCTCATCCGGGACAATGAACACTGAAGCTTTCTTT. Amino acid sequence: CASSSSGTMNTEAFF.